The sequence of this T cell receptor beta chain was determined in a study of early T cells in non-severe SARS-CoV-2 infection. Trimming cost V 0 bases and J 6 bases; bases outside gene matches: 4. This CDR3 region has 15 residues. This clonotype came up many times. TCRdb fed the 5' RACE reads into MiXCR, producing one record per CDR3 protein. The sample has about 97,000 distinct CDR3 sequences; 9.5% to 11% are singletons. The sequences come from whole blood, collected at baseline. The sequence came from an adult who was a healthcare worker with PCR-confirmed SARS-CoV-2 infection or an uninfected control (not recorded which). The chain couples TRBV12-3 or TRBV12-4 to TRBJ2-3, with 9 bases matching TRBD2. CDR3 in DNA: TGTGCCAGCAGTTTAGCTAGCGGGGGAATCGATACGCAGTATTTT. Amino acid sequence: CASSLASGGIDTQYF.